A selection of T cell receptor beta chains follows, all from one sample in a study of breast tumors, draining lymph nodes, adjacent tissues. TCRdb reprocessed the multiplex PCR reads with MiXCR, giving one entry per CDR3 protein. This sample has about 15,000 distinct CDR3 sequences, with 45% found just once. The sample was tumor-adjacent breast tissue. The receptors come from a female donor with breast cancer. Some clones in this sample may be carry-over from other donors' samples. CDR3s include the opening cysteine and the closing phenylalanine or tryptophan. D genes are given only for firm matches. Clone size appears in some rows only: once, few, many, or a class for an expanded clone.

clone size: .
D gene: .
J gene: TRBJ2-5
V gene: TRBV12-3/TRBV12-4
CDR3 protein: CASKWADQVQETQYF
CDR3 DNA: TGTGCCAGCAAGTGGGCTGATCAAGTCCAAGAGACCCAGTACTTC

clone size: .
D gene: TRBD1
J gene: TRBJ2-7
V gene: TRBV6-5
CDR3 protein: CASSSDWRTGLSYEQYF
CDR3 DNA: TGTGCCAGCAGTTCAGACTGGAGGACAGGGCTCTCCTACGAGCAGTACTTC

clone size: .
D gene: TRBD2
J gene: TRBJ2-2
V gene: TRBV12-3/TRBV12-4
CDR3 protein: CASSLNSGRVDTGELFF
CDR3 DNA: TGTGCCAGCAGTTTAAATAGCGGGAGGGTCGACACCGGGGAGCTGTTTTTT

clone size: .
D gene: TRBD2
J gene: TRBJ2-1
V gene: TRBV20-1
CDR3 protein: CSAYASGSNEQFF
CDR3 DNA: TGCAGTGCTTATGCTAGCGGGAGCAATGAGCAGTTCTTC

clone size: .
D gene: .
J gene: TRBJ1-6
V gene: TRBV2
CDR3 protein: CASSEEAGRSPLHF
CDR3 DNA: TGTGCCAGCAGTGAAGAGGCTGGCCGGTCACCCCTCCACTTT

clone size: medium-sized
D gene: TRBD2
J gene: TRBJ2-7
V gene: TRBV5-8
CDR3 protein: CASSLGLAASYEQYF
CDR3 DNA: TGTGCCAGCAGCTTGGGACTAGCGGCCTCCTACGAGCAGTACTTC

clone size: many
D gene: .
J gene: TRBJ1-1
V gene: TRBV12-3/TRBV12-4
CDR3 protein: CASSPRDGSPEAFF
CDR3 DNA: TGTGCCAGCAGTCCCAGGGACGGATCTCCTGAAGCTTTCTTT

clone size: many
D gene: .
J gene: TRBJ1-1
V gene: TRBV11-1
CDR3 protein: CATLGGFDTEAFF
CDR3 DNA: TGTGCCACGTTGGGGGGTTTCGACACTGAAGCTTTCTTT

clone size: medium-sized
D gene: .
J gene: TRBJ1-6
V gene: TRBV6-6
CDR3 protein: CASTPLPNSPLHF
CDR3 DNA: TGTGCCAGCACACCTTTACCGAATTCACCCCTCCACTTT

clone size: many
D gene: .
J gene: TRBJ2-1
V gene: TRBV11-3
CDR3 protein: CASSLWRDPPYNEQFF
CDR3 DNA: TGTGCCAGCAGCTTATGGCGGGACCCACCTTACAATGAGCAGTTCTTC

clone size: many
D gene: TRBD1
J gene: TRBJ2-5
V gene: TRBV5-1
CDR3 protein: CASTLQGAQDTQYF
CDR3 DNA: TGCGCCAGCACCTTACAGGGGGCTCAAGACACCCAGTACTTC

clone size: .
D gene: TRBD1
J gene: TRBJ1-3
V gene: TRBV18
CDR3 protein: CASGGQVLSGDTVYF
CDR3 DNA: TGTGCCAGTGGGGGACAGGTTCTCTCTGGAGACACCGTATATTTT

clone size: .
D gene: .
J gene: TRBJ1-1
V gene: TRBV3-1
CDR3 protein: CASSHRAGAFF
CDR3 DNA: TGTGCCAGCAGCCACAGGGCCGGGGCTTTCTTT

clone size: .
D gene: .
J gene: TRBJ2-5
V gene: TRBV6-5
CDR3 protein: CASSEQGATQYF
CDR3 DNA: TGTGCCAGCTCGGAACAGGGAGCGACCCAGTACTTC

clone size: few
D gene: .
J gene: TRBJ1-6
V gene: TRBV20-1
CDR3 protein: CSATGYNSPLHF
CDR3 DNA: TGCAGTGCTACAGGTTATAATTCACCCCTCCACTTT

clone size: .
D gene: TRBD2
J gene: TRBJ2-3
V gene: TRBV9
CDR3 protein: CASSVGVSGGAGTDTQYF
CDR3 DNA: TGTGCCAGCAGCGTAGGGGTTAGCGGGGGGGCTGGAACAGATACGCAGTATTTT

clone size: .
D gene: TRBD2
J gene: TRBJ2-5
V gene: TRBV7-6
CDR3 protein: CATKPVGTSGGGETQYF
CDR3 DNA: TGTGCCACCAAACCGGTGGGGACTAGCGGAGGGGGAGAGACCCAGTACTTC

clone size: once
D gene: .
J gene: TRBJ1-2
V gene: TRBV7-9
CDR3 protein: CASSPGYTESFGYTF
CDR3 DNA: TGCGCCAGCAGCCCTGGTTATACAGAGAGCTTTGGCTACACCTTC

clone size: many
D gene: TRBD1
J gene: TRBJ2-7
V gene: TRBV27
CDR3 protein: CASSPGQLGYEQYF
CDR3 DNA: TGTGCCAGCAGCCCGGGACAGCTTGGCTACGAGCAGTACTTC

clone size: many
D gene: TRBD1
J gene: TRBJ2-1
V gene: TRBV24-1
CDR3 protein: CATRAGTGGNEQFF
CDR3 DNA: TGTGCCACCAGAGCCGGGACAGGGGGCAATGAGCAGTTCTTC

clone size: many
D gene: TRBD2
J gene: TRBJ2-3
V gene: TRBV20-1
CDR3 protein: CSAREPRLAGRSDTQYF
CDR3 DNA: TGCAGTGCTAGAGAACCGCGACTAGCGGGGAGGTCAGATACGCAGTATTTT

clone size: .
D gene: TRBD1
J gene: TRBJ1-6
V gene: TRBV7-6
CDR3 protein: CASSHRGNSPLHF
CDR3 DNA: TGTGCCAGCAGTCACAGGGGTAATTCACCCCTCCACTTT

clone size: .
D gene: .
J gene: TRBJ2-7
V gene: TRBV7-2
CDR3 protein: CASSSSRGGAGSSYEQYF
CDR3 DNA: TGTGCCAGCAGCTCATCGAGAGGGGGCGCCGGGAGCTCCTACGAGCAGTACTTC

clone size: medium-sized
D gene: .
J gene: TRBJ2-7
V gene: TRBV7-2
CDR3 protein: CASSLDGTLGAQYF
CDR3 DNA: TGTGCCAGCAGCTTGGATGGGACTCTCGGTGCGCAGTACTTC

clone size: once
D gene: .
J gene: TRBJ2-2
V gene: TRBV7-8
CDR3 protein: CASSLQGSGELFF
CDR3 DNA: TGTGCCAGCAGCTTACAGGGCTCCGGGGAGCTGTTTTTT

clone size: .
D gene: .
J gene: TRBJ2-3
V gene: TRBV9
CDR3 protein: CASSVAGVTAGDTQYF
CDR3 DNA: TGTGCCAGCAGCGTAGCCGGGGTCACGGCGGGAGATACGCAGTATTTT

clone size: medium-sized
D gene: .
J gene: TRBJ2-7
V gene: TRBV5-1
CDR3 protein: CASSLGTYEQYF
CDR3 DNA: TGCGCCAGCAGCTTGGGTACCTACGAGCAGTACTTC

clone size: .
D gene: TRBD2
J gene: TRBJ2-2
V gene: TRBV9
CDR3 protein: CASSVGISGGAGELFF
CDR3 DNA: TGTGCCAGCAGCGTAGGGATTAGCGGGGGGGCCGGGGAGCTGTTTTTT

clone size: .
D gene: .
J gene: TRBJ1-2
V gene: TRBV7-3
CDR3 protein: CASSTQSCGSTF
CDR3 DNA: TGTGCCAGCAGCACCCAGAGTTGTGGTTCCACCTTC

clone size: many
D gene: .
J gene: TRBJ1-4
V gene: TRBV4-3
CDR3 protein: CASSQVGSDGGFRKLFF
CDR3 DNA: TGCGCCAGCAGCCAAGTTGGTTCGGACGGCGGGTTCAGAAAACTGTTTTTT

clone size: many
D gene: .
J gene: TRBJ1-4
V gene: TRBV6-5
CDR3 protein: CASRQGGEKLFF
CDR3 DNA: TGTGCCAGCAGACAGGGTGGGGAAAAACTGTTTTTT

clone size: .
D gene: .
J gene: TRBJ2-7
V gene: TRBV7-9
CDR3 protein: CASSFRGGAVEQYF
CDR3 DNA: TGTGCCAGCAGCTTTAGAGGGGGGGCCGTCGAGCAGTACTTC

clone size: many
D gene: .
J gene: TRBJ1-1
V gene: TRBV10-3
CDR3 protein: CAISEESITEAFF
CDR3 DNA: TGTGCCATCAGTGAGGAATCGATAACTGAAGCTTTCTTT

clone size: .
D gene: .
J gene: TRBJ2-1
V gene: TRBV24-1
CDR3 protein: CATSDQGLLYNEQFF
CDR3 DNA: TGTGCCACCAGTGATCAGGGACTCTTATACAATGAGCAGTTCTTC

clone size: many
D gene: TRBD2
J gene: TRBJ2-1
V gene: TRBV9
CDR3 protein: CASSASISGRATGDEQFF
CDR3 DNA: TGTGCCAGCAGCGCTTCAATTAGCGGGAGGGCCACGGGCGATGAGCAGTTCTTC

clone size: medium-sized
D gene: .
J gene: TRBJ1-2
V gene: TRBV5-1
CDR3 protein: CASSLAPEGGNYGYTF
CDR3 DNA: TGCGCCAGCAGCTTGGCCCCTGAAGGGGGGAACTATGGCTACACCTTC

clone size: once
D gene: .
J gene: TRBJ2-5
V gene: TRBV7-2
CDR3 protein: CASSIPDLAGSQEPQYF
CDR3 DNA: TGTGCCAGTAGTATTCCAGACCTGGCGGGGAGCCAAGAGCCCCAGTACTTC

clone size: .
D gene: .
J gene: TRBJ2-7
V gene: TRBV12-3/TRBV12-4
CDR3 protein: CASSITGSEYEQYF
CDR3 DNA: TGTGCCAGCAGCATCACAGGGAGCGAATACGAGCAGTACTTC

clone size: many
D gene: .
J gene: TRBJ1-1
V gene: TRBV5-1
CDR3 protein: CASSPTGNTEAFF
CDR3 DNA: TGCGCCAGCAGCCCCACAGGGAACACTGAAGCTTTCTTT

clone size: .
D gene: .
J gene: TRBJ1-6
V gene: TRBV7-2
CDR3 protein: CASSFTALGYNSPLHF
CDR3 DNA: TGTGCCAGCAGCTTCACGGCGCTGGGGTATAATTCACCCCTCCACTTT

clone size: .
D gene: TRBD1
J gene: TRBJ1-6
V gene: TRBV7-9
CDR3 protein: CASSMTGEPNSPLHF
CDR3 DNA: TGTGCCAGCAGCATGACAGGGGAGCCCAATTCACCCCTCCACTTT

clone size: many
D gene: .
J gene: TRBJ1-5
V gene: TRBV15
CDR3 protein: CATSRDRGYSNQPQHF
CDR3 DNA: TGTGCCACCAGCAGAGATCGCGGGTATAGCAATCAGCCCCAGCATTTT

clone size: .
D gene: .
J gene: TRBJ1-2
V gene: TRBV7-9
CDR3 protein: CASSWSVSDGYTF
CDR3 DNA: TGTGCCAGCAGCTGGAGCGTGTCGGATGGCTACACCTTC

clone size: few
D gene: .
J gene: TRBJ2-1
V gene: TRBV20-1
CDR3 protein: CSAMTGESSYNEQFF
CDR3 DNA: TGCAGTGCCATGACGGGGGAGAGCTCCTACAATGAGCAGTTCTTC

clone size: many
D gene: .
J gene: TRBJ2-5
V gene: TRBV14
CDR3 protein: CASSQDWEGDRSGTQYF
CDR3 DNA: TGTGCCAGCAGCCAAGATTGGGAAGGTGATAGGAGTGGGACCCAGTACTTC

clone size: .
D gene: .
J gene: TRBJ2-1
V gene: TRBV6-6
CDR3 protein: CASSYGMGGGAYNEQFF
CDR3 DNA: TGTGCCAGCAGTTACGGTATGGGGGGGGGCGCTTACAATGAGCAGTTCTTC

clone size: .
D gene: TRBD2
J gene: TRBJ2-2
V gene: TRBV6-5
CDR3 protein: CARRLAGGSTGELFF
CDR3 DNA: TGTGCCAGAAGACTAGCGGGAGGGAGCACCGGGGAGCTGTTTTTT

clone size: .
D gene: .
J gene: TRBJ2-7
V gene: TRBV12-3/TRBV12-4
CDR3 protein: CAISRGPDEQYF
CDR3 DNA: TGTGCCATCAGCCGGGGACCTGACGAGCAGTACTTC

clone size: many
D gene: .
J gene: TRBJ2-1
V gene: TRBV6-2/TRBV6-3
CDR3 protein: CASSHPTSKFF
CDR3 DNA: TGTGCCAGCAGTCACCCCACCTCGAAGTTCTTC

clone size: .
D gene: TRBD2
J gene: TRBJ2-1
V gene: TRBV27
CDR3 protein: CASRPLGTSGGNEQFF
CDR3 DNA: TGTGCCAGCAGGCCGCTTGGGACTAGCGGGGGGAATGAGCAGTTCTTC

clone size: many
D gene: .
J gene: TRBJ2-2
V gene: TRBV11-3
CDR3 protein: CASSLQTGATGELFF
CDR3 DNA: TGTGCCAGCAGCTTACAGACAGGAGCCACCGGGGAGCTGTTTTTT

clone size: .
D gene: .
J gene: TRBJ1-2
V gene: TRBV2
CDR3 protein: CASSAPTPEGCTF
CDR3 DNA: TGTGCCAGCAGTGCCCCGACTCCGGAGGGCTGCACCTTC

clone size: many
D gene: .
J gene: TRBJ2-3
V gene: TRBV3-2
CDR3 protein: CASSQDFGTSGRDTQYF
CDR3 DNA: TGTGCCAGCAGCCAAGATTTCGGGACTAGCGGAAGAGATACGCAGTATTTT